This is a list of T cell receptor beta chains from one sample in a study of blood T cells in healthy people across ages. TCRdb re-derived calls from the 5' RACE reads in MiXCR, one entry per CDR3 protein. This sample has fewer than 800,000 distinct CDR3 sequences; around a fifth occur once, and the top ten carry roughly 3.6%. Sequencing was carried out using blood. Receptor source: a man aged 65 to 85 in good health. The conserved cysteine and the conserved F or W are not part of the CDR3 here.

cdr3_length: 17; j_call: TRBJ2-4; v_call: TRBV27; cdr3_aa: ASSPWDRGLGGAKNIQY
cdr3_length: 13; j_call: .; v_call: TRBV12-3/TRBV12-4; cdr3_aa: ASRAGPGTQETQY
cdr3_length: 15; j_call: TRBJ2-5; v_call: TRBV7-2; cdr3_aa: ASSPERGALYQETQY
cdr3_length: 16; j_call: TRBJ2-7; v_call: TRBV18; cdr3_aa: ASSVLGQVGAAAYEQY
cdr3_length: 11; j_call: TRBJ1-1; v_call: TRBV29-1; cdr3_aa: SIRGTGRAEAF
cdr3_length: 13; j_call: TRBJ1-4; v_call: TRBV28; cdr3_aa: ASSSPGTPNEKLF
cdr3_length: 10; j_call: TRBJ2-7; v_call: TRBV20-1; cdr3_aa: SAPGHGREQY
cdr3_length: 12; j_call: TRBJ2-7; v_call: TRBV7-7; cdr3_aa: ASSPWTGSYEQY
cdr3_length: 11; j_call: TRBJ2-5; v_call: TRBV20-1; cdr3_aa: SAAGTSGETQY
cdr3_length: 11; j_call: .; v_call: TRBV7-2; cdr3_aa: ASSSIAFYEQY
cdr3_length: 10; j_call: TRBJ2-3; v_call: TRBV29-1; cdr3_aa: SVEVEADTQY
cdr3_length: 11; j_call: TRBJ2-5; v_call: TRBV9; cdr3_aa: ASSPQPGETQY
cdr3_length: 10; j_call: TRBJ1-5; v_call: TRBV12-3/TRBV12-4; cdr3_aa: ASSFLDLPQH
cdr3_length: 12; j_call: TRBJ2-1; v_call: TRBV20-1; cdr3_aa: SAGIAGAANEQF
cdr3_length: 16; j_call: TRBJ1-2; v_call: TRBV29-1; cdr3_aa: SVLEPRDRERRQDGYT
cdr3_length: 16; j_call: TRBJ2-5; v_call: TRBV24-1; cdr3_aa: ATSERARDREYQETQY